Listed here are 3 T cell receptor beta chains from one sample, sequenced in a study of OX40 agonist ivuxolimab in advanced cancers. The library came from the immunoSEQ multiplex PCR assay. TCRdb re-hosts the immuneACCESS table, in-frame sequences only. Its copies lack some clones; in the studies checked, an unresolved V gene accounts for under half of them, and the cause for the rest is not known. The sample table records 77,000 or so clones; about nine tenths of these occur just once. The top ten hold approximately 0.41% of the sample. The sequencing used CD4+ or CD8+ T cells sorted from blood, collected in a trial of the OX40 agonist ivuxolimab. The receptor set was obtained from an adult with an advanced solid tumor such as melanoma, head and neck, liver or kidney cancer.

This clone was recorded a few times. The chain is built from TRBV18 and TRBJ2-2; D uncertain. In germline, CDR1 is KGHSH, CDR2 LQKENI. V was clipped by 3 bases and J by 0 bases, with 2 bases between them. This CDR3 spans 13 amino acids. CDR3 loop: CASSPPNTGELFF. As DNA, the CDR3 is TGTGCCAGCTCACCCCCGAACACCGGGGAGCTGTTTTTT.

The CDR3 here is CASTEFLNQPQHF. The DNA for the CDR3 is TGTGCCAGCACAGAATTCCTGAATCAGCCCCAGCATTTT. V is TRBV2 and J is TRBJ1-5; D is unclear. CDR3 length equals 13 residues. V was cut by 7 bases and J by 4 bases, with 11 bases left in between. Germline loops: CDR1 SNHLY, CDR2 FYNNEI.

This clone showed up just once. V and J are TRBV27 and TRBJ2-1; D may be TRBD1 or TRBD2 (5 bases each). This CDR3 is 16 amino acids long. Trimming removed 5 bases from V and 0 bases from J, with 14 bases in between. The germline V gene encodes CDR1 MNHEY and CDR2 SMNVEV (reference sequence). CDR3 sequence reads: CASSTRDPGSYNEQFF. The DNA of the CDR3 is TGTGCCAGCAGTACCAGGGACCCTGGCTCCTACAATGAGCAGTTCTTC.